This TCR beta chain is from a study of shared clonotypes between healthy human individuals. Points from the study as a whole: Limitation of the genetic and exposure-history diversity represented came from the few donors.

A remark on this clone: The antigen remains undetermined.

Clones were sequenced by immunoSEQ multiplex PCR, and TCRdb holds only the in-frame ones, with some missing. The table has about 1.1 million clones, around three quarters seen once. CDR3 length: 13 amino acids. Sequences were obtained from memory CD4+ T cells from PBMCs. Stated subset: CD45RA-negative fraction. The chain links TRBV12-1 to TRBJ1-2. TRBV12-1 is a listed pseudogene. This receptor was identified in a man aged 18-30 years in good health. Some clones in this sample may be carry-over from other donors' samples. CDR3 in DNA: TGTGCCAGCAGTTCCCTGCTTAACTATGGCTACACCTTC. Protein product: CASSSLLNYGYTF.